The clone carrying this T cell receptor (beta chain) is a singleton in its sample. The data derive from a study of blood T cell repertoires in COVID-19. Background on the study: PBMCs, B-cell-depleted T cells, or T cells provided the cDNA or gDNA that made up the material.

In germline, CDR1 is MNHEY, CDR2 SVGEGT. V was cut by 2 bases and J by 8 bases, with 12 bases left in between. CDR3 length: 13 amino acids. As originally analysed: Amplification with reference gene primers provided the estimates of nucleated cell counts. Sequencing used immunoSEQ multiplex PCR; TCRdb keeps in-frame clones, though not all of them. V, J and clone size were drawn from that table, and D and trimming were deduced from the DNA. The sample yields about 350,000 clones, 80% to 90% seen once. The sequenced sample consisted of peripheral blood. The chain employs TRBV6-2 or TRBV6-3 and TRBJ1-2; D might be TRBD1 (6 bases). This receptor was obtained from a woman aged 50 to 65 with COVID-19, enrolled during active disease. The CDR3 sequence is CASSYGQLSGYTF. CDR3 in DNA: TGTGCCAGCAGTTACGGACAGCTGTCGGGCTACACCTTC.